Following are 28 T cell receptor beta chains from one sample sequenced in a study of T cell repertoires in aging, cancer and after chemotherapy. Rearranged V-D-J TRB sequences were amplified with a mixed TRB-A/B primer pool. TCRdb passed the multiplex PCR reads through MiXCR, listing each CDR3 protein once. The sample shows approximately 11,000 distinct CDR3 sequences, over 25% of them seen only once. The template was genomic DNA from peripheral blood, not RNA. Material for sequencing was blood. The receptors derive from a human donor in good health.

This clonotype showed up just a few times. The chain carries TRBV15 and TRBJ1-5; a possible D gene is TRBD1 (5 bases). Trimming left V 8 bases short and J 5 bases short, with 10 bases between. CDR1 is LNHNV and CDR2 is YYDKDF in the germline V gene (reference sequence). This CDR3 contains 12 residues. The CDR3 protein is CATSGKDQPQHF. In nucleotides, the CDR3 is TGTGCCACCTCAGGGAAGGATCAGCCCCAGCATTTT.

This clonotype is labeled as medium-sized. This CDR3 reads CASSLRAGRQQETQYF. DNA of the CDR3: TGTGCCAGCAGCTTAAGAGCGGGTAGACAACAAGAGACCCAGTACTTC. The chain recombines TRBV11-3 with TRBJ2-5, with D possibly TRBD2 on 6 matching bases. Trimming cost V 2 bases and J 2 bases, with 15 bases left between them. This CDR3 is built from 16 residues. CDR1 and CDR2 from the germline V gene are SGHNT and YENEEA.

The chain uses TRBV5-1 and TRBJ2-7; TRBD1 aligns across 9 bases. V lost 1 base, J lost 3 bases, and 14 bases stayed unmatched. The CDR3 has 18 residues. CDR1 and CDR2 from the germline V gene are SGHRS and YFSETQ. The CDR3 nucleotides read TGCGCCAGCAGCTTGTGGGGCGATCCACGGACAGGGGACTACGAGCAGTACTTC. As protein: CASSLWGDPRTGDYEQYF. Full variable domain (remainder filled in from reference TRBV5-1 and TRBJ2-7): KAGVTQTPRYLIKTRGQQVTLSCSPISGHRSVSWYQQTPGQGLQFLFEYFSETQRNKGNFPGRFSGRQFSNSRSEMNVSTLELGDSALYLCASSLWGDPRTGDYEQYFGPGTRLTVT.

This clonotype is judged medium-sized. The chain carries TRBV15 and TRBJ1-4; D is perhaps TRBD1 (6 bases). The CDR3 is made up of 15 amino acids. Germline lookup yields CDR1 LNHNV and CDR2 YYDKDF (reference sequence). Deletions cut 0 bases from V and 4 bases from J, with 9 bases between. The CDR3 DNA reads as TGTGCCACCAGCAGAGAGCGGACAGATAATGAAAAACTGTTTTTT. This sequence encodes CATSRERTDNEKLFF.

This clonotype is termed medium-sized. This chain joins TRBV11-3 and TRBJ2-6, with 9 positions matching TRBD1. The germline V gene encodes CDR1 SGHNT and CDR2 YENEEA. There are 17 residues in the CDR3. J gave up 0 bases and V 5 bases, and 5 bases lay outside the gene matches. The CDR3 DNA reads as TGTGCCAGCAGCGCCGACAGGGGGTTCTCTGGGGCCAACGTCCTGACTTTC. Its protein product is CASSADRGFSGANVLTF.

This clonotype is labeled medium-sized. This sequence joins TRBV15 and TRBJ2-5; D possibly corresponds to TRBD2 (6 bases). The CDR3 consists of 15 residues. Looked up from germline, CDR1 is LNHNV and CDR2 is YYDKDF (reference sequence). Deletions cut 0 bases from V and 4 bases from J, with 12 bases between. CDR3 coding DNA: TGTGCCACCAGCAGAGATAGCGGACGGCCAGAGACCCAGTACTTC. Protein product: CATSRDSGRPETQYF.

The chain recombines TRBV4-3 with TRBJ2-7; a weak D match, TRBD1 (7 bases). This CDR3 has 17 amino acids. With 0 bases removed from V and 4 bases from J, the gap between germline ends came to 19 bases. Per the germline V gene, CDR1 is LGHNA and CDR2 is YSLEER. The CDR3 DNA follows: TGCGCCAGCAGCCAAGATATCCCGACAGGGACTCGATACGAGCAGTACTTC. It translates to CASSQDIPTGTRYEQYF.

This clonotype was counted only a few times. The chain uses TRBV6-5 and TRBJ1-1, with no clear D. The CDR3 sequence is 14 residues long. The V and J ends lost 5 bases and 3 bases respectively, with 13 bases between them. Germline V gene sequence: CDR1 MNHEY, CDR2 SVGAGI. The CDR3 DNA reads TGTGCCAGCAGTGAAGTACGGGAGCACACTGAAGCTTTCTTT. Translated: CASSEVREHTEAFF.

This clonotype is judged medium-sized. The chain has TRBV29-1 and TRBJ2-3; D remains unclear. Germline loops: CDR1 SQVTM, CDR2 ANQGSEA. This CDR3 has 11 residues. V was pared by 5 bases and J by 6 bases, with 9 bases between. The CDR3 DNA sequence: TGCAGCGTTAATCCACTCGATACGCAGTATTTT. This sequence encodes CSVNPLDTQYF.

The chain uses TRBV27 and TRBJ2-3; 9 bases map to TRBD1. The CDR3 sequence is 14 residues long. CDR1 and CDR2 from the germline V gene are MNHEY and SMNVEV (reference sequence). Trimming took 4 bases from V and 7 from J; bases not matched to a gene: 6. The CDR3, as DNA: TGTGCCAGCAGTTCCGGACAGGGGTGGAATACGCAGTATTTT. It translates to CASSSGQGWNTQYF.

The CDR3 nucleotides are TGTGCCAGTAGTCCCACTCGGACAGGGGGCAACGTGAACACTGAAGCTTTCTTT. Amino acid sequence: CASSPTRTGGNVNTEAFF. The rearrangement joins TRBV19 to TRBJ1-1; 11 bases align to TRBD1. The junction had 11 bases not matched to a gene; V was cut back by 5 bases and J by 0 bases. The CDR3 spans 18 residues. Germline V lookup: CDR1 LNHDA, CDR2 SQIVND (reference sequence).

There are a few counts of this clonotype. The CDR3 bases are TGTGCCAGCACCTGGGACAGGGAGGGCCTGAGCACTGAAGCTTTCTTT. Encoded protein: CASTWDREGLSTEAFF. The chain couples TRBV12-3 or TRBV12-4 to TRBJ1-1; 9 nucleotides agree with TRBD1. Germline trimming cut 7 bases from V and 4 bases from J; bases unmatched to any gene: 13. This CDR3 has 16 residues.

The V and J genes are TRBV7-9 and TRBJ1-6; 10 bases agree with TRBD1. CDR1 and CDR2 from the germline V gene are SEHNR and FQNEAQ (reference sequence). The CDR3 sequence is 14 residues long. V was clipped by 5 bases and J by 8 bases; unmatched bases: 3. CDR3 sequence: CASSRQGADSPLHF. The CDR3 DNA reads TGTGCCAGCAGCCGACAGGGGGCTGATTCACCCCTCCACTTT.

This chain joins TRBV30 and TRBJ1-2; D uncertain. Trimming stripped 1 base from V and 7 bases from J, with 16 bases between. The CDR3 has 14 amino acids. The V gene's germline CDR1 is GTSNPN and CDR2 SVGIG (reference sequence). This CDR3 reads CAWSGKESLGGYTF. CDR3 bases: TGTGCCTGGAGTGGGAAGGAGTCCCTGGGTGGCTACACCTTC.

The CDR3 DNA follows: TGTGCCACCAGCACCCAGACCCGGACAGATACGCAGTATTTT. Translated, it gives CATSTQTRTDTQYF. The J gene is TRBJ2-3, the V gene TRBV15; no reliable D call. Per germline, CDR1 LNHNV and CDR2 YYDKDF (reference sequence). The CDR3 totals 14 residues. V was trimmed by 4 bases and J by 3 bases, leaving 11 bases between them.

This clonotype counts as medium-sized. V is TRBV29-1 and J is TRBJ2-3, with TRBD1 matching over 9 bases. V trimming: 5 bases; J trimming: 2 bases; junction bases outside the gene matches: 8. The CDR3 has 15 residues. From germline, CDR1 is SQVTM and CDR2 ANQGSEA. CDR3 nucleotides: TGCAGCGTTTTGGAACAGGGGGCAGCCACAGATACGCAGTATTTT. It translates to CSVLEQGAATDTQYF.

The chain links TRBV11-3 to TRBJ1-1, with D perhaps TRBD1 (6 bases). The CDR3 is 15 residues long. Trimming pared 0 bases from V and 1 base from J, leaving 9 bases between. Germline V gives CDR1 SGHNT, CDR2 YENEEA. CDR3 sequence reads: CASSLDSGQNTEAFF. The DNA for the CDR3 is TGTGCCAGCAGCTTAGATTCGGGACAGAACACTGAAGCTTTCTTT.

In its sample, this clonotype was seen once. The chain carries TRBV20-1 and TRBJ1-3; tentative D call: TRBD1 (6 bases). CDR3 length: 14 amino acids. V lost 3 bases and J 4 bases, leaving 13 bases between the germline ends. Germline V CDR1 and CDR2: DFQATT, SNEGSKA (reference sequence). The CDR3 is CSARVGTRGNTIYF. The DNA of the CDR3 is TGCAGTGCTAGGGTGGGGACAAGGGGAAACACCATATATTTT.

The J gene is TRBJ1-1, the V gene TRBV30, with D unresolved. CDR1 GTSNPN and CDR2 SVGIG come from the germline V gene (reference sequence). CDR3 length: 14 residues. Trimming took off 6 bases at V and 0 bases at J, with 14 bases between the two ends. DNA of the CDR3: TGTGCCTGTTCGGCCGGGCTAATGAACACTGAAGCTTTCTTT. Translated, it gives CACSAGLMNTEAFF.

This sequence joins TRBV6-1 and TRBJ1-5; 9 positions match TRBD1. CDR1 and CDR2 (germline): MNHNS, SASEGT. Losses at the gene ends were 4 bases for V and 1 base for J; bases not matched to a gene: 2. The CDR3 contains 15 residues. CDR3 in amino acids: CASSATGGSNQPQHF. CDR3 sequence (DNA): TGTGCCAGCAGTGCAACAGGGGGCAGCAATCAGCCCCAGCATTTT.

CDR3 residues: CASSLDLIYEQFF. CDR3 nucleotide sequence: TGTGCCAGCAGTTTGGACCTTATCTATGAGCAGTTCTTC. The chain carries TRBV12-3 or TRBV12-4 and TRBJ2-1, with unresolved D. CDR3 size: 13 residues. Trimming shortened V by 3 bases and J by 8 bases, and 11 bases separated the two germline ends.

The chain is built from TRBV6-2 or TRBV6-3 and TRBJ1-1, with D unclear. V was shortened by 2 bases and J by 3 bases, with 10 bases between the two germline ends. The CDR3 is made up of 14 amino acids. Per the germline V gene, CDR1 is MNHEY and CDR2 is SVGEGT. DNA for the CDR3: TGTGCCAGCAGTTACAGGGCTGGAGACACTGAAGCTTTCTTT. Protein product: CASSYRAGDTEAFF.

The chain couples TRBV15 to TRBJ1-1; TRBD1 agrees at 7 bases. Per the germline V gene, CDR1 is LNHNV and CDR2 is YYDKDF (reference sequence). V trimming: 4 bases; J trimming: 1 base; junction bases outside the gene matches: 6. The CDR3 extends over 15 amino acids. The CDR3 region has the DNA TGTGCCACCAGCACAACCGGGACAGCGAACACTGAAGCTTTCTTT. Translated, it gives CATSTTGTANTEAFF.

This clonotype showed up just a few times. The V call is TRBV6-5, the J call TRBJ2-7; D might be TRBD1 (6 bases). CDR3 length: 17 amino acids. The V gene lost 6 bases and the J gene lost 5 bases, with 26 bases spanning the gap. Germline CDR1 reads MNHEY; CDR2 reads SVGAGI. The CDR3, as DNA: TGTGCCAGCAGCCAGGGGACGAGATTCACTCTTCCCCACGAGCAGTACTTC. Encoded protein: CASSQGTRFTLPHEQYF.

This clonotype was observed a handful of times. The genes are TRBV5-6 and TRBJ2-7, with a possible D match to TRBD1 (6 bases). Germline V gene lookup returns CDR1 SGHDT and CDR2 YYEEEE. The CDR3 spans 14 residues. Between the trimmed V and J ends, which lost 4 bases and 4 bases, there was a span of 15 bases. The CDR3 bases are TGTGCCAGCAGCCGGGACACCTACCTTTACGAGCAGTACTTC. Its protein is CASSRDTYLYEQYF. The full variable domain, in which reference TRBV5-6 and TRBJ2-7 provide the parts outside the CDR3, is DAGVTQSPTHLIKTRGQQVTLRCSPKSGHDTVSWYQQALGQGPQFIFQYYEEEERQRGNFPDRFSGHQFPNYSSELNVNALLLGDSALYLCASSRDTYLYEQYFGPGTRLTVT.

J is TRBJ1-5 and V is TRBV6-1; 7 positions agree with TRBD1. The germline V gene encodes CDR1 MNHNS and CDR2 SASEGT. The J segment lost 4 bases and the V segment lost 5 bases, leaving 2 bases of the junction unmatched. This CDR3 is 13 amino acids long. The CDR3 spells CASSQGGNQPQHF. The CDR3 DNA reads as TGTGCCAGCAGTCAGGGGGGGAATCAGCCCCAGCATTTT.

This clonotype turned up a few times. The CDR3 reads CASSYSIDPGSPLHF. The CDR3 DNA reads TGTGCCAGCAGTTACTCGATAGATCCAGGCTCACCCCTCCACTTT. The rearrangement links TRBV6-5 to TRBJ1-6, with unresolved D. This CDR3 region has 15 residues. Trimming took 0 bases from V and 10 from J, leaving 13 bases between them. The germline V gene encodes CDR1 MNHEY and CDR2 SVGAGI.

This chain uses TRBV11-3 with TRBJ1-1; weak D call: TRBD1 (6 bases). This CDR3 has 16 amino acids. Germline lookup yields CDR1 SGHNT and CDR2 YENEEA. The V end was cut by 0 bases, the J end by 5 bases, with 16 bases between. CDR3 nucleotide sequence: TGTGCCAGCAGCTTAGACTCAGGGTGGGGGGCGACTGAAGCTTTCTTT. Encoded protein: CASSLDSGWGATEAFF.